This T cell receptor beta chain came from a study of blood T cell repertoires in COVID-19. Generated by immunoSEQ multiplex PCR, the TCRdb table keeps only in-frame clones and is missing some. The sample holds approximately 150,000 clones; about 88% are singletons and the top ten take roughly 5%. Recruited during active infection, patients (from Seattle) were subsequently followed longitudinally. Trimming took 0 bases from V and 1 from J, leaving 9 bases between them. Germline V lookup: CDR1 LGHNA, CDR2 YSLEER. This CDR3 region has 15 residues. The sequence was obtained from a woman in her forties or fifties with COVID-19, enrolled during active disease. The genes are TRBV4-3 and TRBJ1-1; D remains unclear. Material for sequencing was peripheral blood. Here the CDR3 DNA reads TGCGCCAGCAGCCAAGATTCCGGGGAGAACACTGAAGCTTTCTTT. This gives the protein CASSQDSGENTEAFF.